A selection of T cell receptor beta chains follows, all from one sample in a study of T cells in Graves' hyperthyroidism and ophthalmopathy. TCRdb passed the multiplex PCR reads through MiXCR, listing each CDR3 protein once. This table holds roughly 600,000 distinct CDR3 sequences, approximately 15% found once. Sequencing used blood. All receptors come from a woman between 45 and 65 years old with Graves' ophthalmopathy. Both conserved end residues are part of each CDR3. The D gene is left open where the match is weak. Size is stated for part of the rows, as once, few or many counts, or as a class when the clone is expanded.

>TRBJ2-5|TRBV6-1|many|TRBD1
CASSKPPGQGAETQYF
TGTGCCAGCAGTAAACCTCCGGGACAGGGGGCGGAGACCCAGTACTTC
>TRBJ1-1|TRBV7-9|many|NA
CASSLAHLGNTEAFF
TGTGCCAGCAGCTTAGCGCATCTGGGGAACACTGAAGCTTTCTTT
>TRBJ1-5|TRBV18|NA|NA
CASSTTVQPQHF
TGTGCCAGCTCAACCACCGTCCAGCCCCAGCATTTT
>TRBJ2-2|TRBV20-1|few|NA
CSARDLGRNTGELFF
TGCAGTGCTAGAGATTTGGGGCGTAACACCGGGGAGCTGTTTTTT
>TRBJ2-7|TRBV6-1|many|TRBD2
CASSYVDGRAGYEQYF
TGTGCCAGCAGTTATGTTGACGGGAGGGCAGGCTACGAGCAGTACTTC
>TRBJ2-1|TRBV9|few|TRBD2
CASGPGGDNEQFF
TGTGCCAGCGGGCCGGGAGGAGACAATGAGCAGTTCTTC
>TRBJ2-3|TRBV20-1|many|TRBD2
CSARDSGGTQYF
TGCAGTGCTAGAGATTCGGGAGGGACGCAGTATTTT
>TRBJ2-2|TRBV4-3|NA|TRBD1
CASSQYRGRTGELFF
TGCGCCAGCAGCCAGTACAGGGGGCGTACCGGGGAGCTGTTTTTT
>TRBJ1-2|TRBV28|many|NA
CASTLGVYGYTF
TGTGCCAGCACCTTAGGGGTCTATGGCTACACCTTC
>TRBJ2-3|TRBV30|many|NA
CAWSVNVAPDTQYF
TGTGCCTGGAGTGTAAATGTAGCGCCAGATACGCAGTATTTT
>TRBJ2-1|TRBV6-2/TRBV6-3|many|NA
CASSFDPGQEEAGGSYNEQFF
TGTGCCAGCAGTTTCGACCCGGGACAGGAAGAAGCGGGAGGCTCCTACAATGAGCAGTTCTTC
>TRBJ1-2|TRBV9|few|NA
CASSVGSRYGYTF
TGTGCCAGCAGCGTGGGGAGCCGCTATGGCTACACCTTC
>TRBJ2-5|TRBV18|many|NA
CASSPKVRETQYF
TGTGCCAGCTCACCAAAGGTTCGGGAGACCCAGTACTTC
>TRBJ2-1|TRBV5-1|many|NA
CASSLNYPDEQFF
TGCGCCAGCAGCTTGAACTACCCGGATGAGCAGTTCTTC
>TRBJ1-5|TRBV28|many|NA
CASSKTQGSNQPQHF
TGTGCCAGCAGCAAAACACAGGGTAGCAATCAGCCCCAGCATTTT
>TRBJ2-7|TRBV6-1|many|NA
CASRGVTGSYEQYF
TGTGCCAGCAGGGGGGTGACGGGATCCTACGAGCAGTACTTC
>TRBJ2-5|TRBV28|many|TRBD2
CASSLLAEKYF
TGTGCCAGCAGTTTACTAGCGGAAAAGTACTTC
>TRBJ1-5|TRBV4-1|NA|TRBD1
CASSQVTGTGGRGNQPQHF
TGCGCCAGCAGCCAAGTTACCGGGACAGGGGGAAGGGGAAATCAGCCCCAGCATTTT
>TRBJ1-1|TRBV7-2|many|TRBD1
CASSSTGGYTEAFF
TGTGCCAGCAGCTCAACAGGGGGATACACTGAAGCTTTCTTT
>TRBJ1-1|TRBV28|many|NA
CASSVHGNTEAFF
TGTGCCAGCAGTGTCCATGGAAACACTGAAGCTTTCTTT
>TRBJ1-2|TRBV12-5|many|NA
CASGFPQGSGYTF
TGTGCTAGTGGTTTCCCCCAGGGGAGCGGCTACACCTTC
>TRBJ2-7|TRBV7-2|many|NA
CASSLFGSKASYEQYF
TGTGCCAGCAGCTTATTCGGATCAAAGGCATCCTACGAGCAGTACTTC